Sequencing of this T cell receptor beta chain was carried out in a study of T cell responses to AZD1222 COVID-19 vaccine (dated by TCRdb to the early 2020s). Broadly, across the study: A total of more than 230 trial participants underwent TCR sequencing, of whom nearly 210 had received two doses of AZD1222 and 26 had received two doses of the MenACWY control vaccine. Trial participants were enrolled by age into 18-55, 56-69 and 70-plus year subgroups, with roughly 160, 29 and 62 TCR-sequenced participants respectively.

About this clone itself: This clone's antigen is unknown. The record has no base qualities; no much larger clone is one base away.

The CDR3 regions of human TCRbeta chains were analyzed by immunosequencing. From the authors' description of their analysis: Repertoire TCRs were matched against a reference library of SARS-CoV-2-specific TCRs generated with the MIRA antigen-specificity platform. Breadth was defined as the fraction of unique TCRs that were SARS-CoV-2-associated, and depth was defined as the fraction of total T cells that were SARS-CoV-2-associated. Using the MIRA data, every spike-specific TCR was mapped to the spike region that the TCR reacted to and assigned to either a CD4 or a CD8 class. Log10-transformed breadth and depth values were compared by one-way ANOVA with Sidak's multiple comparisons tests. TCRdb re-hosts the immuneACCESS table, in-frame sequences only. Its copies lack some clones; in the studies checked, an unresolved V gene accounts for under half of them, and the cause for the rest is not known. Clonal size and the V and J genes are those of that table, whereas D and trimming came from the DNA. Here the sample has about 140,000 clones; roughly nine tenths occur a single time. Clones ranked in the top ten supply less than 1.5% of the sample.

This sample's time point label indicates: about 28 days (+/-7) after the second vaccine dose. AZD1222 recipients with second doses at about 4 weeks or about 12 weeks were pooled, because spike-specific TCR depth and breadth did not differ between schedules. Samples from vaccinated people were obtained from the UK trials COV001 and COV002, which included a single-blind randomized controlled phase 2/3 trial of AZD1222 (ChAdOx1 nCoV-19) in healthy adults. For TCRbeta chain sequencing, PBMC samples were collected from trial participants at day 0 and at day 28 after the second dose. Via the germline V gene, CDR1 is SNHLY and CDR2 FYNNEI. V gives up 8 bases and J gives up 0 bases, and the segment between their germline ends measures 10 bases. From the cysteine up to the phenylalanine, the CDR3 has a length of 14 residues. The kept DNA is CDR3 alone, 42 bases in frame from the first base. Overall study results and their limits: Vaccine-associated CD4 TCRs spanned the whole spike protein, with dominant responses in regions 160-218 and 743-854. Participants were mostly white British, with more females than males. The authors suggested clonal diversity may have been underestimated. In the small 56-69-year group, the increase in depth fell short of significance, most likely because of low power. Conclusions about previously exposed vaccinees are limited, since just a handful of AZD1222 recipients were seropositive for SARS-CoV-2 at baseline. Because no day 14 peak-response samples were available, the repertoires could be characterized only after the peak T cell response. Reportedly, almost half of the unique spike-specific TCRs recognized epitopes lying outside the regions that are mutated in the B.1.351 and B.1.1.7 variants. Spike-specific TCR breadth and depth rose significantly after two AZD1222 doses compared with day 0 and with MenACWY recipients.

The clonotype was recovered from an adult who received the AZD1222 COVID-19 vaccine. Material: peripheral blood, obtained 28 days after the second AZD1222 dose. The rearranged chain carries TRBV2 and TRBJ2-2; the D gene cannot be resolved reliably. The CDR3 region reads CASFEDANTGELFF. The DNA reads TGTGCCAGCTTTGAGGACGCGAACACCGGGGAGCTGTTTTTT.